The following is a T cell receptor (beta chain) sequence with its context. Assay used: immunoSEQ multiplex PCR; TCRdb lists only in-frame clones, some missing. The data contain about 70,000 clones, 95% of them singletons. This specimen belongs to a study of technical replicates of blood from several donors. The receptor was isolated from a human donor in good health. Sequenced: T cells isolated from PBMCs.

CDR3 protein: CASSYGQGGYGYTF. The CDR3 DNA follows: TGTGCCAGCAGTTACGGGCAGGGTGGCTATGGCTACACCTTC. The V and J genes are TRBV6-5 and TRBJ1-2; a possible D gene is TRBD1 (5 bases). The CDR3 extends over 14 amino acids. V shed 2 bases and J shed 4 bases, with 11 bases lying between them. CDR1 MNHEY and CDR2 SVGAGI come from the germline V gene.